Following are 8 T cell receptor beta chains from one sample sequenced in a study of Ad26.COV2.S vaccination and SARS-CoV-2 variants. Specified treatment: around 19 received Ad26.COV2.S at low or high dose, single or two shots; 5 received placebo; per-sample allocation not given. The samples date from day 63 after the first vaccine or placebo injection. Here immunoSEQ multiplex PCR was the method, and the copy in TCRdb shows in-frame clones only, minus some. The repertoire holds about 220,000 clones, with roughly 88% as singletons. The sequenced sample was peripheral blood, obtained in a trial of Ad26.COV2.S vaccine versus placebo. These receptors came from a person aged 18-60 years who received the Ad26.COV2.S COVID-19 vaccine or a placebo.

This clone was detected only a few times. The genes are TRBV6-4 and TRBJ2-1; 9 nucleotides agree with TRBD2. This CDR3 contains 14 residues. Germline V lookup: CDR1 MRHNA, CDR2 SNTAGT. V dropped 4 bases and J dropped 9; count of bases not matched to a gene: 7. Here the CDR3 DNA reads TGTGCCAGCAGTGCGGCGGGGGGGGTTTCTGAGCAGTTCTTC. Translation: CASSAAGGVSEQFF.

This chain's CDR3 is CASSQGVLAGDTQYF. CDR3 sequence (DNA): TGCGCCAGCAGCCAAGGGGTGCTAGCGGGGGATACGCAGTATTTT. V is TRBV4-1 and J is TRBJ2-3, with 9 nucleotides matching TRBD2. Germline loops: CDR1 MGHRA, CDR2 YSYEKL. The J segment lost 6 bases and the V segment lost 1 base, leaving 5 bases of the junction unmatched. The CDR3 totals 15 residues.

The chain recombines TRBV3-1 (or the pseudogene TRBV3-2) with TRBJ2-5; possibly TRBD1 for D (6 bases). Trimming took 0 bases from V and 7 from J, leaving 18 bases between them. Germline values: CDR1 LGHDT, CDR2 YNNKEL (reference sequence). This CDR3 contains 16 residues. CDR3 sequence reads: CASSQDWAGVDGTQYF. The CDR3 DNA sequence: TGTGCCAGCAGCCAAGATTGGGCAGGGGTGGATGGGACCCAGTACTTC.

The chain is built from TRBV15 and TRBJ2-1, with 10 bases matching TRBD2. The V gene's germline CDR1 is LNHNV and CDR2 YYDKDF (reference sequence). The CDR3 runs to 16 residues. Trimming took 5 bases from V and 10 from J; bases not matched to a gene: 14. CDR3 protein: CATSEGGPSGSREQFF. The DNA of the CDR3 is TGTGCCACCAGCGAGGGGGGGCCTAGCGGGAGCCGGGAGCAGTTCTTC. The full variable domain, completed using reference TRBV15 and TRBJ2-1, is DAMVIQNPRYQVTQFGKPVTLSCSQTLNHNVMYWYQQKSSQAPKLLFHYYDKDFNNEADTPDNFQSRRPNTSFCFLDIRSPGLGDTAMYLCATSEGGPSGSREQFFGPGTRLTVL.

The DNA for the CDR3 is TGTGCCAGCAGTGAATTGGGCCGCCAGGGGGGGACTGAAGCTTTCTTT. This codes for CASSELGRQGGTEAFF. The chain links TRBV6-1 to TRBJ1-1, with 7 bases that match TRBD1. The germline gives CDR1 MNHNS, CDR2 SASEGT. There are 16 residues in the CDR3. V lost 2 bases and J lost 5; bases outside the gene matches: 11.

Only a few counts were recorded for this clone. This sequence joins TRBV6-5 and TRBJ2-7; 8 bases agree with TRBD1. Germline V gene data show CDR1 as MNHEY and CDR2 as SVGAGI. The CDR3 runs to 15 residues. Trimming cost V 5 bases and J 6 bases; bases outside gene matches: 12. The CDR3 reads CASSIFGTGASEQYF. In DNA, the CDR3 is TGTGCCAGCAGTATTTTCGGGACAGGCGCCTCCGAGCAGTACTTC.

The CDR3 spells CASSHLGGQPQHF. As DNA, the CDR3 is TGTGCCAGCAGCCACCTAGGAGGTCAGCCCCAGCATTTT. This sequence joins TRBV5-6 and TRBJ1-5; D not certain. The CDR3 is 13 residues long. CDR1 is SGHDT, CDR2 YYEEEE, per germline. Trimming removed 4 bases from V and 6 bases from J, with 11 bases in between.

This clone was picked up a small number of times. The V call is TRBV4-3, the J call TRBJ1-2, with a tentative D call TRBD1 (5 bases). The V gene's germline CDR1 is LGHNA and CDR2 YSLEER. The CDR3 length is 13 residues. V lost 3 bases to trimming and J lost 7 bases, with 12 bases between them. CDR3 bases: TGCGCCAGCAGCCAGACAGAAAACGGTGGCTACACCTTC. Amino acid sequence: CASSQTENGGYTF.